Listed below are T cell receptor beta chains from one sample, sequenced in a study of T cells in Graves' hyperthyroidism and ophthalmopathy. Each CDR3 protein gets one entry after TCRdb re-called the multiplex PCR reads with MiXCR. The table shows more than 40,000 distinct CDR3 sequences, with 45% to 50% occurring only once. The sequenced sample was peripheral blood or thyroid tissue (not recorded which). These receptor sequences come from a woman between 50 and 59 years old with Graves' hyperthyroidism. Both conserved end residues are trimmed from each CDR3. Size is stated for part of the rows, as once, few or many counts, or as a class when the clone is expanded.

J gene	clone size	V gene	CDR3 protein
TRBJ2-5	.	TRBV20-1	SASGRTGRSETQY
TRBJ2-7	.	TRBV7-9	ASSRDRGRSCGQY
TRBJ2-3	many	TRBV5-1	ASSWNPRLWESTDTQY
TRBJ1-1	.	TRBV7-8	ASSFFRWPEAF
TRBJ2-3	many	TRBV7-9	ASSDSGANTDTQY
TRBJ1-1	many	TRBV28	ASSFGGGQGATEAF
TRBJ1-1	many	TRBV29-1	SGTGGNWDTEAF
TRBJ1-4	many	TRBV7-2	ASSLVDSREKLF
TRBJ2-7	few	TRBV28	ASRPTGFVSYEQY
TRBJ1-2	.	TRBV10-3	AIGLGARGYT
TRBJ1-3	once	TRBV9	ASSAPDRGGGYTIY
TRBJ1-1	.	TRBV15	ATSRDQGAGNTEAF
TRBJ2-7	.	TRBV12-3/TRBV12-4	ASSYGLAGGEQY
TRBJ1-6	many	TRBV20-1	SARSASRTGSNSPLH
TRBJ2-7	few	TRBV9	ASSKRTGGEQY
TRBJ1-2	once	TRBV29-1	SVEGTGGYT
TRBJ2-5	.	TRBV9	ASSVSRTQY
TRBJ2-3	many	TRBV13	ASSRKRELLGTDTQY
TRBJ2-7	few	TRBV7-8	ASSIGLSYEQY
TRBJ2-5	.	TRBV11-2	ASSLGGLAGGARWETQY
TRBJ2-7	.	TRBV20-1	SARELGGSYEQY
TRBJ2-7	.	TRBV7-8	ASSIGQGGYEQY
TRBJ1-1	.	TRBV29-1	SVDKGLNTEAF
TRBJ2-5	many	TRBV20-1	SVLSQGQETQY
TRBJ1-5	.	TRBV29-1	SVSRGTYSNQPQH
TRBJ1-5	many	TRBV28	ASSIVTGGARAQH
TRBJ2-5	many	TRBV28	ASSSSGANQETQY
TRBJ2-5	.	TRBV6-5	ASSTGLAGGPGAGETQY
TRBJ2-7	.	TRBV7-8	ASSQGPRQTYEQY
TRBJ1-5	.	TRBV19	ASSIRQNYNQPQH
TRBJ1-2	.	TRBV7-9	ASSEQGAFGYT
TRBJ2-7	medium-sized	TRBV20-1	SAPRLAGDHEQY
TRBJ2-5	medium-sized	TRBV7-7	ASSYREGTRGQETQY
TRBJ2-2	many	TRBV12-3/TRBV12-4	ASSLHPGLFNGGELF
TRBJ2-1	many	TRBV9	ASSESGTGLNEQF
TRBJ1-4	.	TRBV4-1	ASIQASGQGAFEKLF
TRBJ1-1	many	TRBV15	ATSRATATEAF
TRBJ2-7	.	TRBV16	ASSQDTSNELY
TRBJ2-3	many	TRBV7-2	ASSLVGVRDTQY
TRBJ1-5	many	TRBV3-1	ASSQAALLSGNQPQH
TRBJ1-6	.	TRBV12-3/TRBV12-4	ASSPSAAINSPLH
TRBJ1-2	.	TRBV7-9	ASSADGNTEAFFGQGTLYGYT
TRBJ2-5	.	TRBV7-6	ASSFSISGQETQY
TRBJ1-2	.	TRBV7-9	ASSPTGRLGRGGYT
TRBJ2-7	.	TRBV7-2	ASSQEDRVAGELY
TRBJ2-3	.	TRBV5-4	ASSQASGRLTDTQY
TRBJ1-2	.	TRBV29-1	SVEMRQGTGGYT
TRBJ1-1	many	TRBV10-3	AISGAGGRTEAF
TRBJ2-5	many	TRBV6-2/TRBV6-3	ASREDRGQETQY
TRBJ2-5	once	TRBV6-2/TRBV6-3	ATGEETQY
TRBJ2-6	.	TRBV5-4	ASSLLTGPNTEA
TRBJ1-1	.	TRBV5-6	VSSSTVNTEAF
TRBJ1-2	few	TRBV13	ASSLGDAGYGYT
TRBJ2-7	few	TRBV7-2	ASRREAYEQY
TRBJ2-5	.	TRBV13	ASKQAGGARWETQY
TRBJ2-1	.	TRBV20-1	SARSGSSYNEQF
TRBJ1-2	.	TRBV15	ATSTDRKYGYT
TRBJ2-5	.	TRBV5-1	ASSVGQGIEEETQY